Below are 32 T cell receptor beta chains sequenced from a single sample in a study of blood T cell repertoires in COVID-19. The repertoire was sequenced with immunoSEQ multiplex PCR; TCRdb's copy has only in-frame clones and lacks some. The table has over 150,000 clones, around nine tenths seen once. Source material: peripheral blood. The source is a man in his sixties with COVID-19, enrolled during active disease.

V and J are TRBV6-5 and TRBJ1-6; no firm D call. In germline, CDR1 is MNHEY, CDR2 SVGAGI. V lost 6 bases to trimming and J lost 7 bases, with 13 bases between them. CDR3 size: 14 residues. The CDR3 coding sequence is TGTGCCAGCAGGCCCGGGAGGAACAATTCACCCCTCCACTTT. Its protein product is CASRPGRNNSPLHF.

The rearrangement joins TRBV4-3 to TRBJ1-3; TRBD1 is a possible D gene (6 bases). This CDR3 contains 16 residues. V was shortened by 3 bases and J by 0 bases, with 12 bases between the two germline ends. CDR1 and CDR2 (germline): LGHNA, YSLEER. The CDR3 loop is CASSQGHPSSGNTIYF. CDR3 DNA: TGCGCCAGCAGCCAGGGACACCCGAGCTCTGGAAACACCATATATTTT.

The J gene is TRBJ2-3, the V gene TRBV5-4; D call uncertain. The germline CDR1 and CDR2 sequences are SGHNT and YYREEE (reference sequence). The length of the CDR3 is 16 residues. V was pared by 1 base and J by 2 bases, with 14 bases between. The CDR3 region has the DNA TGTGCCAGCAGCTTGTTGGGCACGGATAACACAGATACGCAGTATTTT. Translation: CASSLLGTDNTDTQYF.

The chain combines TRBV5-1 with TRBJ2-1; no clear D. Looked up from germline, CDR1 is SGHRS and CDR2 is YFSETQ. This CDR3 is built from 15 residues. Trimming removed 4 bases at V and 3 bases at J, with 14 bases between. The CDR3 region is CASSPQVANYNEQFF. In nucleotides, the CDR3 is TGCGCCAGCAGCCCGCAGGTTGCCAACTACAATGAGCAGTTCTTC.

This chain joins TRBV7-9 and TRBJ1-6; D might be TRBD1 (5 bases). The CDR3 is 18 amino acids. Germline values: CDR1 SEHNR, CDR2 FQNEAQ (reference sequence). The ends were cut back, 5 bases at V and 6 bases at J, with 23 bases in the middle. The CDR3, as DNA: TGTGCCAGCAGCCAAGTAGGGGTAGGGAAGGCAGGTAATTCACCCCTCCACTTT. Its translation is CASSQVGVGKAGNSPLHF.

J is TRBJ2-5 and V is TRBV5-5; unclear D gene. Germline CDR1 is SGHKS and CDR2 is YYEKEE (reference sequence). The CDR3 contains 14 residues. Trimming pared 0 bases from V and 4 bases from J, leaving 10 bases between. CDR3: CASSLVRLRETQYF. Here the CDR3 DNA reads TGTGCCAGCAGCTTGGTACGACTCAGAGAGACCCAGTACTTC.

The chain has TRBV19 and TRBJ1-2; D is unclear. The V and J ends lost 3 bases and 0 bases respectively, with 14 bases between them. Germline lookup yields CDR1 LNHDA and CDR2 SQIVND (reference sequence). There are 16 residues in the CDR3. The CDR3 spells CASSIGMTPSNYGYTF. The DNA of the CDR3 is TGTGCCAGTAGTATCGGTATGACACCGTCTAACTATGGCTACACCTTC.

This sequence joins TRBV14 and TRBJ2-6, with D maybe TRBD1 (6 bases). CDR3 length: 19 residues. The ends were cut back, 4 bases at V and 0 bases at J, with 19 bases in the middle. CDR1 is SGHDN and CDR2 is FVKESK in the germline V gene. The CDR3 spells CASSLPQGHLRSGANVLTF. CDR3 DNA: TGTGCCAGCAGCCTGCCCCAGGGACATCTTCGCTCTGGGGCCAACGTCCTGACTTTC.

The chain joins TRBV19 to TRBJ1-4; 10 bases match TRBD1. The V gene's germline CDR1 is LNHDA and CDR2 SQIVND (reference sequence). This CDR3 is 16 amino acids long. Trimming at V came to 9 bases and at J to 3 bases, leaving 10 bases not matched to a gene. In DNA form, the CDR3 reads TGTGCCAGCCGGGACAGGGGATTTACTTCTAATGAAAAACTGTTTTTT. Residues: CASRDRGFTSNEKLFF.

The V gene is TRBV6-2 or TRBV6-3, the J gene TRBJ1-2; TRBD1 is a possible D gene (6 bases). V was trimmed by 2 bases and J by 0 bases, leaving 19 bases between them. There are 18 residues in the CDR3. CDR1 and CDR2 from the germline V gene are MNHEY and SVGEGT. The CDR3 DNA reads as TGTGCCAGCAGTTACGCCGCCGCGGACAGTTCAGCTAACTATGGCTACACCTTC. Amino acid sequence: CASSYAAADSSANYGYTF.

This clone is a singleton in its sample. The V call is TRBV7-9, the J call TRBJ1-6, with D possibly being TRBD1 (5 bases). The CDR3 has 13 amino acids. CDR1 SEHNR and CDR2 FQNEAQ come from the germline V gene (reference sequence). The V and J ends lost 5 bases and 10 bases respectively, with 12 bases between them. CDR3 region: CASSQWGESPLHF. The CDR3 DNA reads as TGTGCCAGCAGCCAGTGGGGGGAGTCACCCCTCCACTTT.

In this sample, this clone turned up once. This sequence joins TRBV9 and TRBJ1-1; 8 nucleotides align to TRBD1. Germline V gene data show CDR1 as SGDLS and CDR2 as YYNGEE. The CDR3 spans 17 residues. The J segment lost 0 bases and the V segment lost 4 bases, leaving 11 bases of the junction unmatched. CDR3 bases: TGTGCCAGCAGCCCCAGACAGGGGTTGATAATGAACACTGAAGCTTTCTTT. As protein: CASSPRQGLIMNTEAFF.

The J gene is TRBJ1-4, the V gene TRBV13; no clear D gene. This CDR3 is built from 15 residues. Trimming stripped 4 bases from V and 6 bases from J, with 15 bases between. Germline-derived CDR1 and CDR2 are PRHDT and FYEKMQ (reference sequence). CDR3 nucleotide sequence: TGTGCCAGCAGCTCGTTCTGGCTTGAGGATGAAAAACTGTTTTTT. This sequence encodes CASSSFWLEDEKLFF. Full variable domain (missing parts from reference TRBV13 and TRBJ1-4): AAGVIQSPRHLIKEKRETATLKCYPIPRHDTVYWYQQGPGQDPQFLISFYEKMQSDKGSIPDRFSAQQFSDYHSELNMSSLELGDSALYFCASSSFWLEDEKLFFGSGTQLSVL.

This chain uses TRBV2 with TRBJ2-7; TRBD2 agrees at 11 bases. The CDR3 contains 16 residues. V lost 7 bases to trimming and J lost 6 bases; unmatched junction nucleotides: 14. CDR1 and CDR2 from the germline V gene are SNHLY and FYNNEI. CDR3 coding DNA: TGTGCCAGCATGACCCTTAGCGGGAGGGCCCTTCCCGAGCAGTACTTC. Translation gives CASMTLSGRALPEQYF.

The V call is TRBV6-5, the J call TRBJ2-1; D ambiguous. V dropped 2 bases and J dropped 8 bases, with 13 bases sitting between them. The CDR3 runs to 14 residues. The germline gives CDR1 MNHEY, CDR2 SVGAGI. CDR3 protein: CASSYPGSVDEQFF. For the CDR3, the DNA is TGTGCCAGCAGTTACCCCGGGTCTGTTGATGAGCAGTTCTTC.

V gene TRBV12-3 or TRBV12-4 combines with J gene TRBJ1-2; D unresolved. The CDR3 sequence is 13 residues long. Between the trimmed V and J ends, which lost 5 bases and 1 base, there was a span of 8 bases. Written as DNA, the CDR3 is TGTGCCAGCAGTCTTAGTAATAACTATGGCTACACCTTC. It is translated as CASSLSNNYGYTF.

The V and J genes are TRBV12-2 and TRBJ1-6. TRBV12-2 is a pseudogene locus. The CDR3 has 17 residues. This CDR3 reads CASRLEPRANRNSPLHF. CDR3 in DNA: TGTGCAAGTCGCTTAGAGCCGAGAGCTAATCGTAATTCACCCCTCCACTTT.

V and J are TRBV18 and TRBJ1-1; 10 bases map to TRBD1. Looked up from germline, CDR1 is KGHSH and CDR2 is LQKENI. V lost 1 base, J lost 5 bases, and 10 bases stayed unmatched. This CDR3 is 17 amino acids long. This CDR3 reads CASSPRGTGDRRTEAFF. The CDR3, as DNA: TGTGCCAGCTCACCACGCGGGACAGGGGACCGGAGGACTGAAGCTTTCTTT.

The chain links TRBV27 to TRBJ1-2; D ambiguous. The CDR3 covers 13 residues. Germline V gene lookup returns CDR1 MNHEY and CDR2 SMNVEV (reference sequence). Between the trimmed V and J ends, which lost 0 bases and 4 bases, there was a span of 6 bases. CDR3 region: CASSLSPVYGYTF. CDR3 coding DNA: TGTGCCAGCAGTTTATCCCCCGTCTATGGCTACACCTTC.

The V and J genes are TRBV7-3 and TRBJ2-5; maybe TRBD1 (5 bases). The CDR3 extends over 14 amino acids. Trimming stripped 5 bases from V and 1 base from J, with 11 bases between. Germline CDR1 is SGHTA and CDR2 is FQGTGA. This CDR3 reads CASSPWGPQETQYF. CDR3 DNA: TGTGCCAGCAGCCCCTGGGGCCCCCAAGAGACCCAGTACTTC. Based on the CDR3 plus reference TRBV7-3 and TRBJ2-5, the full variable domain is GAGVSQTPSNKVTEKGKYVELRCDPISGHTALYWYRQSLGQGPEFLIYFQGTGAADDSGLPNDRFFAVRPEGSVSTLKIQRTERGDSAVYLCASSPWGPQETQYFGPGTRLLVL.

V usage is TRBV7-3 and J usage is TRBJ1-1; TRBD1 aligns across 7 bases. CDR3 length: 16 amino acids. J lost 4 bases, V lost 5 bases, and 13 bases had no gene match. CDR1 is SGHTA, CDR2 FQGTGA, per germline. The CDR3 loop reads CASSGAPQGVGTEAFF. The CDR3 DNA reads as TGTGCCAGCAGCGGAGCCCCTCAGGGGGTTGGCACTGAAGCTTTCTTT.

The chain combines TRBV6-5 with TRBJ2-5; D is unresolved. CDR3 size: 16 residues. The germline gives CDR1 MNHEY, CDR2 SVGAGI. V gave up 0 bases and J gave up 0 bases, with 11 bases separating them. In nucleotides, the CDR3 is TGTGCCAGCAGTTACTCGATTTCCAGGTACCAAGAGACCCAGTACTTC. It encodes CASSYSISRYQETQYF.

The J gene is TRBJ1-5, the V gene TRBV19, with 12 bases lining up with TRBD1. After removal of 3 bases from V and 7 bases from J, the junction contained 10 bases not matched to a gene. From germline, CDR1 is LNHDA and CDR2 SQIVND (reference sequence). The CDR3 extends over 17 amino acids. DNA for the CDR3: TGTGCCAGTAGTATCCTCCGGGACAGGGGGCTCAGGCAGCCCCAGCATTTT. This sequence encodes CASSILRDRGLRQPQHF. The whole variable domain, remainder taken from reference TRBV19 and TRBJ1-5, is DGGITQSPKYLFRKEGQNVTLSCEQNLNHDAMYWYRQDPGQGLRLIYYSQIVNDFQKGDIAEGYSVSREKKESFPLTVTSAQKNPTAFYLCASSILRDRGLRQPQHFGDGTRLSIL.

The chain combines TRBV7-6 with TRBJ2-7, with 11 bases lining up with TRBD2. The CDR3 runs to 16 residues. The germline CDR1 and CDR2 sequences are SGHVS and FNYEAQ. The J segment lost 7 bases and the V segment lost 3 bases, leaving 11 bases of the junction unmatched. The CDR3 sequence: CASSFYSGGAIEEQYF. CDR3 DNA: TGTGCCAGCAGCTTCTATAGCGGGGGGGCAATTGAAGAGCAGTACTTC. Variable domain in full (rest from reference TRBV7-6 and TRBJ2-7): GAGVSQSPRYKVTKRGQDVALRCDPISGHVSLYWYRQALGQGPEFLTYFNYEAQQDKSGLPNDRFSAERPEGSISTLTIQRTEQRDSAMYRCASSFYSGGAIEEQYFGPGTRLTVT.

V usage is TRBV5-4 and J usage is TRBJ1-1; 7 nucleotides align to TRBD1. The CDR3 extends over 13 amino acids. Germline CDR1 is SGHNT and CDR2 is YYREEE (reference sequence). The junction had 4 bases not matched to a gene; V was cut back by 4 bases and J by 4 bases. The CDR3 DNA sequence: TGTGCCAGCAGCCGACAGGGTGGCACTGAAGCTTTCTTT. Translation gives CASSRQGGTEAFF.

The chain combines TRBV5-1 with TRBJ2-7; 10 bases agree with TRBD2. Germline V lookup: CDR1 SGHRS, CDR2 YFSETQ. Unmatched junction bases numbered 13, after V lost 4 bases and J lost 3 bases. This CDR3 spans 17 amino acids. The CDR3 DNA is TGCGCCAGCAGCGAGGATGCTAGCGGGAGTTTAGTCTACGAGCAGTACTTC. Its protein is CASSEDASGSLVYEQYF.

V is TRBV5-1 and J is TRBJ1-1; TRBD1 is a possible D gene (5 bases). The V end lost 4 bases, the J end lost 0 bases, and 10 bases lay between the germline ends. CDR3 length: 14 residues. Per germline, CDR1 SGHRS and CDR2 YFSETQ. CDR3 residues: CASSGGLMNTEAFF. CDR3 DNA: TGCGCCAGCAGCGGGGGACTGATGAACACTGAAGCTTTCTTT.

The chain links TRBV30 to TRBJ1-1; D is uncertain. CDR1 and CDR2 from the germline V gene are GTSNPN and SVGIG (reference sequence). Deletions cut 4 bases from V and 4 bases from J, with 13 bases between. The CDR3 is 13 amino acids. The CDR3, as DNA: TGTGCCTGGATAACATCTCTCAGCACTGAAGCTTTCTTT. It encodes CAWITSLSTEAFF.

This clone occurred a few times. The chain carries TRBV6-5 and TRBJ1-1; D remains unclear. This CDR3 contains 12 residues. Germline values: CDR1 MNHEY, CDR2 SVGAGI. The V end lost 5 bases, the J end lost 6 bases, and 10 bases lay between the germline ends. The CDR3 nucleotides are TGTGCCAGCAGTAGTGTTAGCTCTGAAGCTTTCTTT. Translating it yields CASSSVSSEAFF.

The V call is TRBV30, the J call TRBJ1-4; 8 nucleotides agree with TRBD1. J lost 4 bases, V lost 2 bases, and 9 bases had no gene match. Per the germline V gene, CDR1 is GTSNPN and CDR2 is SVGIG (reference sequence). CDR3 length equals 16 residues. The CDR3 coding sequence is TGTGCCTGGAGTTTTCCACAGGGGGAGATTAATGAAAAACTGTTTTTT. Translation: CAWSFPQGEINEKLFF. The variable domain in full, with the rest retrieved from reference TRBV30 and TRBJ1-4, is SQTIHQWPATLVQPVGSPLSLECTVEGTSNPNLYWYRQAAGRGLQLLFYSVGIGQISSEVPQNLSASRPQDRQFILSSKKLLLSDSGFYLCAWSFPQGEINEKLFFGSGTQLSVL.

This chain connects TRBV27 to TRBJ2-2, with D perhaps TRBD1 (5 bases). V dropped 6 bases and J dropped 7 bases, with 15 bases sitting between them. The CDR3 runs 14 residues. CDR1 and CDR2 from the germline V gene are MNHEY and SMNVEV (reference sequence). The CDR3 region is CASSRQQVGGELFF. The CDR3 nucleotides are TGTGCCAGCAGCCGACAGCAGGTGGGCGGGGAGCTGTTTTTT.

The chain combines TRBV5-5 with TRBJ2-5; D perhaps matches TRBD1 (5 bases). Per the germline V gene, CDR1 is SGHKS and CDR2 is YYEKEE (reference sequence). CDR3 length: 14 residues. The V gene lost 4 bases and the J gene lost 1 base, with 11 bases spanning the gap. CDR3 DNA sequence: TGTGCCAGCAGCCCTAGGACAATCCAAGAGACCCAGTACTTC. It is translated as CASSPRTIQETQYF.